This T cell receptor (beta chain) was obtained from a study of T cell responses to AZD1222 COVID-19 vaccine. Notes on the study in general: Only a handful of AZD1222 recipients were seropositive at baseline. The study found Spike-specific TCR breadth and depth rose after two AZD1222 doses.

Using immunoSEQ multiplex PCR, the repertoire was profiled, and TCRdb retains in-frame clones only, with some absent. This sample has over 120,000 clones; 80% to 95% occur once, and the top ten carry around 1.7%. About this clone itself: Its antigen is as yet unknown.

With 4 bases removed from V and 6 bases from J, the gap between germline ends came to 13 bases. The germline V gene encodes CDR1 SQVTM and CDR2 ANQGSEA. The CDR3 sequence is 13 residues long. The sequencing used peripheral blood, collected on day 0 of AZD1222 vaccination. This TCR came from an adult in good health. The rearrangement joins TRBV29-1 to TRBJ2-1, with no clear D. The CDR3 spells CSVAGLPSNEQFF. The CDR3, as DNA: TGCAGCGTTGCAGGTCTCCCCTCCAATGAGCAGTTCTTC.